The clone carrying this TCR beta chain showed up just once. Its antigen is still unknown. Germline assignment: CDR1 SGHAT and CDR2 FQNNGV. V was pared by 3 bases and J by 1 base, with 21 bases between. The CDR3 sequence is 18 residues long. Autoimmune disease history or systemic immunosuppression excluded patients. Samples of blood were obtained at baseline, on cycle 4 day 1, and on cycle 7 day 1. This entry belongs to a study of OX40 agonist ivuxolimab in advanced cancers. The wider study: Partial responses were recorded for three patients, including one with hepatocellular carcinoma and two with cutaneous melanoma. Study-wide findings and caveats: Expanded clones were, on average, more numerous in CD8+ T cells than in CD4+.

The data were produced by immunoSEQ multiplex PCR, yet TCRdb's version contains in-frame clones alone and is incomplete. This repertoire shows about 98,000 clones, approximately 88% found once; its top ten account for under 0.55%. This sequence originates from an adult with an advanced solid tumor such as melanoma, head and neck, liver or kidney cancer. The V call is TRBV11-2, the J call TRBJ1-1; possible D gene TRBD1, 6 bases. Material: CD4+ or CD8+ T cells sorted from blood, obtained in a trial of the OX40 agonist ivuxolimab. The CDR3: CASSFGLGTLKQNTEAFF. CDR3 in DNA: TGTGCCAGCAGCTTCGGACTTGGGACACTCAAACAGAACACTGAAGCTTTCTTT.